Described below is a single T cell receptor (beta chain) sequence and its context. This clonotype was counted ten times or more. Its antigen has not been determined. Per-base qualities were not stored, and no clone one base away is much larger. Moderately to severely active disease, a Clinical Activity Score of at least 3, a NOSPECS grade of at least 4, and a duration under 3 months were present in ophthalmopathy patients. Patients with uncontrolled infections, other autoimmune diseases, pregnancy or lactation were excluded. Diagnoses were based on clinical symptoms, serum thyroxine and TRAb, thyroid ultrasound and orbital computed tomography. PBMCs were isolated from about 9.2 ml of fresh peripheral blood by Ficoll-Paque density gradient centrifugation. Trizol reagent was used to extract total RNA, and RNA quality was then checked on an Agilent 2100 Bioanalyzer. The cysteine opens and the phenylalanine closes a CDR3 of 18 amino acids. The sequence is cut down to CDR3 DNA, 54 bases in frame from base 1. In the germline V gene, CDR1 corresponds to MGHRA and CDR2 to YSYEKL. Relative to germline, V is 0 bases shorter and J is 0 bases shorter, with 17 bases between their ends.

This sample is part of a study of T cells in Graves' hyperthyroidism and ophthalmopathy (dated by TCRdb to between 2017 and 2020). Concerning the study at large: Peripheral blood was sampled at the time of initial diagnosis, prior to any treatment. The study also compared thyroid tissue and blood T-cell repertoires from more than five Graves' hyperthyroidism patients. Prospective prediction of ophthalmopathy was tested in an independent validation cohort consisting of 18 to 20 hyperthyroidism patients and 17 patients who later progressed to ophthalmopathy. For training and testing, the 110 or so patients in the discovery cohort were randomly divided in a 7:3 ratio. The paper describes TCR Vbeta CDR3 sequencing of 140 or so peripheral blood samples, made up of 40 to 45 ophthalmopathy patients, 70 to 75 hyperthyroidism patients and 17 progressor patients. TCR V-J signatures able to tell the groups apart were searched for in a discovery cohort of 90 to 100 patients, of whom approximately 40 had Graves' ophthalmopathy and under 65 had stable Graves' hyperthyroidism. Following sampling, methimazole starting at 30 mg daily was given to hyperthyroidism patients, and high-dose intravenous methylprednisolone was given to ophthalmopathy patients.

The TCR beta CDR3 regions were amplified from RNA transcripts. The TCR CDR3 was subjected to a first round of RT-PCR using the HTBI primer set and the Qiagen OneStep RT-PCR kit. A second multiplex PCR round built the libraries, followed by size selection and purification. The libraries were sequenced on an Illumina HiSeq2000 using paired-end 100 bp reads. The authors' analysis ran thus. SOAPnuke was used to process the raw data, removing reads that contained adapters or uncalled bases, had a mean Phred below 15, or lacked an exact match to the constant primer or identifier. COPE v1.2.5 was used to merge the high-quality paired reads, and each unique nucleotide sequence was defined as a clonotype. MiTCR v1.1 was used to align the clonotypes against IMGT TRBV, TRBD and TRBJ reference segments. The analysis included only V-J combinations with a frequency above 0.0001, which together covered more than 99% of the repertoires. A TCS score was defined as the ratio between F50 (clonal expansion) and ExV (chaos), using BLOSUM62-based TCRdist between CDR3 peptides within each V-J. Welch's t-statistics and random forest reduced roughly 530 V-J features to roughly 13, which were used in a naive Bayes classifier (R e1071). TCRdb redid the processing of the public reads, applying fastp at Q25 and MiXCR, and retained in-frame beta chains. CDR3 protein sequences are deduplicated, and each keeps its most common genes and DNA. Clone size and V and J calls follow TCRdb, not the original study. This sample comprises 360,000 or so distinct CDR3 sequences, 15% to 20% of them detected only once. The top ten hold roughly a sixth of the sample.

Beyond this particular receptor, the publication reports: In validation, progression to ophthalmopathy was predicted by the model with 70.59% sensitivity and under 85% specificity, a median of roughly 6.4 months before onset. Sample size was not statistically predetermined, and blinding of investigators to group allocation was not performed. Blood samples also contained most of the expanded thyroid clonotypes (frequency above 0.001), which suggests that blood repertoires may reflect thyroid immune responses. A model built on a 13 V-J signature distinguished ophthalmopathy from stable hyperthyroidism, reaching 87.88% sensitivity and around 81% specificity in cross-validation and 80%/75% in testing.

The sequence joins TRBV4-1 to TRBJ1-1; TRBD1 is possibly the D segment (6 matching bases). The sample comprised blood. The origin of this receptor is a woman in her thirties or forties with Graves' ophthalmopathy. The CDR3 reads as follows: CASSQDLGTPNLNTEAFF. The nucleotides read TGCGCCAGCAGCCAAGACCTGGGGACACCAAACCTGAACACTGAAGCTTTCTTT.